Shown below are 5 T cell receptor beta chains from a single sample sequenced in a study of regulatory T cells in long-lasting Graves disease. With iRepertoire HTBI primers and Arm-PCR of CDR3 regions, TCR beta libraries were built. A single record per CDR3 protein comes from TCRdb applying MiXCR to the multiplex PCR reads. The table shows hundreds of thousands of distinct CDR3 sequences, with approximately 29% occurring only once. Time point here: persistent/refractory GD, antithyroid drugs over 5 years with positive TRAb. Making the TCR library involved RNA that had been extracted from PBMCs. Sequencing was performed on peripheral blood mononuclear cells (PBMCs), taken when the disease was refractory, from a patient treated with antithyroid drugs. These receptors all come from a female donor with Graves disease.

This sequence joins TRBV5-1 and TRBJ1-1; TRBD1 matches 11 bases. Looked up from germline, CDR1 is SGHRS and CDR2 is YFSETQ. Germline trimming cut 2 bases from V and 3 bases from J; bases unmatched to any gene: 3. The CDR3 length is 15 residues. Here the CDR3 DNA reads TGCGCCAGCAGCTTCGGACAGGGGGCGGACACTGAAGCTTTCTTT. Amino acids: CASSFGQGADTEAFF.

The chain carries TRBV19 and TRBJ2-2, with D maybe TRBD2 (5 bases). This CDR3 comprises 14 residues. The germline V and J ends were trimmed by 5 bases and 2 bases, with 9 bases remaining between them. CDR1 and CDR2 (germline): LNHDA, SQIVND (reference sequence). The CDR3 DNA sequence: TGTGCCAGTAGTCGAGCGGTAAACACCGGGGAGCTGTTTTTT. Translating gives CASSRAVNTGELFF.

The chain couples TRBV5-1 to TRBJ2-7, with 13 bases lining up with TRBD2. Unmatched junction bases numbered 10, after V lost 4 bases and J lost 0 bases. The CDR3 is 18 amino acids. The germline gives CDR1 SGHRS, CDR2 YFSETQ. The CDR3 nucleotides read TGCGCCAGCAGCCCAGGACTAGCGGGAGACCGGAGCTCCTACGAGCAGTACTTC. This sequence encodes CASSPGLAGDRSSYEQYF.

V gene TRBV19 combines with J gene TRBJ1-5; D unresolved. The CDR3 runs to 14 residues. V gave up 3 bases and J gave up 5 bases, with 11 bases separating them. Germline values: CDR1 LNHDA, CDR2 SQIVND (reference sequence). CDR3 coding DNA: TGTGCCAGTAGTATGGTGCAAGGTGATCAGCCCCAGCATTTT. Its protein product is CASSMVQGDQPQHF.

This rearrangement joins TRBV5-1 to TRBJ2-7, with a tentative D call TRBD1 (8 bases). The V and J ends lost 2 bases and 2 bases respectively, with 20 bases between them. CDR1 is SGHRS and CDR2 is YFSETQ in the germline V gene. The CDR3 length is 17 residues. The CDR3 loop is CASSFSTGGARTYEQYF. DNA of the CDR3: TGCGCCAGCAGCTTTTCCACAGGGGGGGCCCGAACCTACGAGCAGTACTTC.